This TCR beta chain was retrieved from a study of neurological immune-mediated disorders. Over 170 million TCR-beta sequences (from 15-18 subjects) were yielded by each sequencing run. TCRdb recomputed calls from the 5' RACE reads with MiXCR, one row per CDR3 protein. Here the sample spans some 29,000 distinct CDR3 sequences, about 6.2% being singletons. Trimming stripped 4 bases from V and 3 bases from J, with 10 bases between. The CDR3 has 14 amino acids. Germline lookup yields CDR1 LGHDT and CDR2 YNNKEL (reference sequence). This clonotype was picked up many times. This sequence joins TRBV3-1 and TRBJ1-5, with a tentative D call TRBD1 (5 bases). The source is a woman aged 50 to 60 in good health. The sample taken for sequencing was PBMCs. The CDR3 loop is CASSRGQNNQPQHF. CDR3 coding DNA: TGTGCCAGCAGCCGAGGACAAAACAATCAGCCCCAGCATTTT.